The source of this T cell receptor beta chain is a study of blood T cell repertoires in COVID-19. Study details: COVID-19 samples from acute and convalescent phases originated in the United States, Italy and Spain. From T cells, B-cell-depleted T cells, or PBMCs came the material, which was cDNA or gDNA.

CDR3 length equals 11 residues. The ends lost 4 bases at V and 14 bases at J; junction bases unmatched: 5. The germline CDR1 and CDR2 sequences are DFQATT and SNEGSKA (reference sequence). Clones were sequenced by immunoSEQ multiplex PCR, and TCRdb holds only the in-frame ones, with some missing. The sample lists about 94,000 clones, 80% to 85% occurring once. The receptor's source is a man between 60 and 75 years old with acute or convalescent COVID-19. This chain uses TRBV20-1 with TRBJ1-6, with 7 nucleotides matching TRBD1. The sample consisted of peripheral blood. DNA for the CDR3: TGCAGTGCTAAGGGGGCCACGACCCTCCACTTT. Its protein is CSAKGATTLHF.